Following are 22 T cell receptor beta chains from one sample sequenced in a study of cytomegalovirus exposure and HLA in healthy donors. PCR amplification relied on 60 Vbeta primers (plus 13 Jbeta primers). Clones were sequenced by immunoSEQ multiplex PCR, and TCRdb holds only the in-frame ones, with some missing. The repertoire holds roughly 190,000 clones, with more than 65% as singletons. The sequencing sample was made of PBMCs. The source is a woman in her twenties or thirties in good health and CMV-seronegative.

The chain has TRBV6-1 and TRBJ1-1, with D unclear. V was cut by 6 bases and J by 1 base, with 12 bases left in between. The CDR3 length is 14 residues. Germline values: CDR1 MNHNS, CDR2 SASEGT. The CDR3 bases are TGTGCCAGCAGGTCCAGGACTCCGAACACTGAAGCTTTCTTT. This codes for CASRSRTPNTEAFF.

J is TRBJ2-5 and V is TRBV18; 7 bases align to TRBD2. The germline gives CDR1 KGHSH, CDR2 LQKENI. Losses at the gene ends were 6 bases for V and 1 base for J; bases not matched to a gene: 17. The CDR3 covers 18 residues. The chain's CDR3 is CASSVSLAGPSLQETQYF. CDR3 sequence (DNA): TGTGCCAGCTCGGTAAGCTTAGCGGGCCCATCCCTCCAAGAGACCCAGTACTTC.

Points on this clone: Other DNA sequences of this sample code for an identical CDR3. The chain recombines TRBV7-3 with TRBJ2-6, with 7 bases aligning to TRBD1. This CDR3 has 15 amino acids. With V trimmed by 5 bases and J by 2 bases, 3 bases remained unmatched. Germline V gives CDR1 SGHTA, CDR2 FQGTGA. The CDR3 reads CASSPDRAGANVLTF. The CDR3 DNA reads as TGTGCCAGCAGCCCCGACAGGGCTGGGGCCAACGTCCTGACTTTC. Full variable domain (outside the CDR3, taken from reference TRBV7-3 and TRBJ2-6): GAGVSQTPSNKVTEKGKYVELRCDPISGHTALYWYRQSLGQGPEFLIYFQGTGAADDSGLPNDRFFAVRPEGSVSTLKIQRTERGDSAVYLCASSPDRAGANVLTFGAGSRLTVL.

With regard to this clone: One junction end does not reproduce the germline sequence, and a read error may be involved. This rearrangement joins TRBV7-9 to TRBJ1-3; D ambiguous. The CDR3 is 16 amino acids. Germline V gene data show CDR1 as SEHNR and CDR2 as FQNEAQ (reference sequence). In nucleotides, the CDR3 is TGTTCCAGCAGCACTCGTCCCGGAGGAGCTGGAAACACCATATATTTT. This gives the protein CSSSTRPGGAGNTIYF.

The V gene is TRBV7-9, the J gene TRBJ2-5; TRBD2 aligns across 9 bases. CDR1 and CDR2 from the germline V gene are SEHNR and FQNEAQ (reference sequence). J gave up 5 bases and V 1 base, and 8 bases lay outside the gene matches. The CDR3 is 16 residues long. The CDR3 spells CASSLGSSGSGETQYF. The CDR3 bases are TGTGCCAGCAGCTTAGGTAGTAGCGGGAGTGGTGAGACCCAGTACTTC.

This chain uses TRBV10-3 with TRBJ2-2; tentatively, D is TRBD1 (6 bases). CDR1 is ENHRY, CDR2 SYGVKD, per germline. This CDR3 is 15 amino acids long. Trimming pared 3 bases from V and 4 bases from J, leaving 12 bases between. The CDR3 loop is CAISDWGPSTGELFF. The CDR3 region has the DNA TGTGCCATCAGTGACTGGGGGCCGAGCACCGGGGAGCTGTTTTTT.

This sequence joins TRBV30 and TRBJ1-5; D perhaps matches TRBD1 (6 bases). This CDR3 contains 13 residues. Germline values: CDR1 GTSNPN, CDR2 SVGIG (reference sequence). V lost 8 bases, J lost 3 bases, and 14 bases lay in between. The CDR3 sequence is CAVSQGSNQPQHF. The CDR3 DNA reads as TGTGCCGTCTCACAGGGATCCAATCAGCCCCAGCATTTT.

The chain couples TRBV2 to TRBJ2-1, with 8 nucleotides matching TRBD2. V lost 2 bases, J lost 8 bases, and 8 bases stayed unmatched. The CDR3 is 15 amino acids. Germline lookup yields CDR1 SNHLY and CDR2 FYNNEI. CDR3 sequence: CASSENGLAGDEQFF. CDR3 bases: TGTGCCAGCAGTGAAAATGGGCTAGCGGGTGATGAGCAGTTCTTC.

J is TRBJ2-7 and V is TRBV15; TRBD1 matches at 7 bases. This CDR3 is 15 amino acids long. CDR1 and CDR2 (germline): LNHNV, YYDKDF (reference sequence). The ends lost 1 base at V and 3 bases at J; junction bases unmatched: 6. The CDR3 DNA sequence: TGTGCCACCAGCAGAGGAGGACAGGAAATCTACGAGCAGTACTTC. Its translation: CATSRGGQEIYEQYF.

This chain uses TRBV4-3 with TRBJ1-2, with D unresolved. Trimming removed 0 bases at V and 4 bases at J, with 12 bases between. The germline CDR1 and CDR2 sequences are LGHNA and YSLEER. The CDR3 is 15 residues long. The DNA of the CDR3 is TGCGCCAGCAGCCAAGATATCTCCAGTCCCTATGGCTACACCTTC. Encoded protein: CASSQDISSPYGYTF.

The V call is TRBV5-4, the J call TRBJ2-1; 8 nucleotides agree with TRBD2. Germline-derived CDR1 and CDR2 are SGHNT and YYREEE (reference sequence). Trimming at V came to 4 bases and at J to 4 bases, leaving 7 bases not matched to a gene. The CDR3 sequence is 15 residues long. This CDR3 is CASSPEAGEYNEQFF. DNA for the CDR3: TGTGCCAGCAGCCCCGAAGCGGGGGAGTACAATGAGCAGTTCTTC.

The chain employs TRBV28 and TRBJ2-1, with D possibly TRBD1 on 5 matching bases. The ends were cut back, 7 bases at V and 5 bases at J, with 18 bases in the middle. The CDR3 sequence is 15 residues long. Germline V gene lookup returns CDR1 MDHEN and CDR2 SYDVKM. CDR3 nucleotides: TGTGCCAGCACCCTAGGGGTGTGGGGTAACAATGAGCAGTTCTTC. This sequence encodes CASTLGVWGNNEQFF. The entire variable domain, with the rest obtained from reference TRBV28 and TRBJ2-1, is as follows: DVKVTQSSRYLVKRTGEKVFLECVQDMDHENMFWYRQDPGLGLRLIYFSYDVKMKEKGDIPEGYSVSREKKERFSLILESASTNQTSMYLCASTLGVWGNNEQFFGPGTRLTVL.

In DNA, the CDR3 is TGTGCCAGCAGTGTAAGCAGGGGGGACGGAAACATTCAGTACTTC. It codes for CASSVSRGDGNIQYF. The chain joins TRBV2 to TRBJ2-4, with TRBD1 as a possible D gene (7 bases). The germline V gene encodes CDR1 SNHLY and CDR2 FYNNEI. Trimming took off 4 bases at V and 6 bases at J, with 16 bases between the two ends. The CDR3 is made up of 15 amino acids. The full variable domain, in which reference TRBV2 and TRBJ2-4 provide the parts outside the CDR3, is EPEVTQTPSHQVTQMGQEVILRCVPISNHLYFYWYRQILGQKVEFLVSFYNNEISEKSEIFDDQFSVERPDGSNFTLKIRSTKLEDSAMYFCASSVSRGDGNIQYFGAGTRLSVL.

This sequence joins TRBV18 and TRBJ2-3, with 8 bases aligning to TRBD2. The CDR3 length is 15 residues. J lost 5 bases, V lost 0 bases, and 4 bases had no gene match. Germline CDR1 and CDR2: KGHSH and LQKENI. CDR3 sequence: CASSPPNLAGDTQYF. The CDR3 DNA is TGTGCCAGCTCACCACCGAATCTAGCGGGAGATACGCAGTATTTT. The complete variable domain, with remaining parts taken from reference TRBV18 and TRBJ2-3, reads NAGVMQNPRHLVRRRGQEARLRCSPMKGHSHVYWYRQLPEEGLKFMVYLQKENIIDESGMPKERFSAEFPKEGPSILRIQQVVRGDSAAYFCASSPPNLAGDTQYFGPGTRLTVL.

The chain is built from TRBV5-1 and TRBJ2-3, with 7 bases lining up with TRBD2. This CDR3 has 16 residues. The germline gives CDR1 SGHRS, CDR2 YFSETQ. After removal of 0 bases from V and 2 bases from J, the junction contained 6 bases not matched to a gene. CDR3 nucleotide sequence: TGCGCCAGCAGCTTGGACGGAGCGGGGTCCACAGATACGCAGTATTTT. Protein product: CASSLDGAGSTDTQYF.

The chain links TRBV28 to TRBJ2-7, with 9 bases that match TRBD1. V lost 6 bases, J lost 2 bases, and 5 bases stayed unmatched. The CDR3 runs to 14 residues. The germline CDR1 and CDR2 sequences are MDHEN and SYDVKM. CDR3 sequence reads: CASRGQGQTYEQYF. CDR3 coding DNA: TGTGCCAGCAGAGGACAGGGGCAGACCTACGAGCAGTACTTC.

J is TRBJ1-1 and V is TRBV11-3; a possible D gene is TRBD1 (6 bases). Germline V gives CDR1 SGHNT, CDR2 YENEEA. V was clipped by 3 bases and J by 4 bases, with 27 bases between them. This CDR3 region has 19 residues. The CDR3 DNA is TGTGCCAGCAGCTTTGATCGGGGTCGGCCTCGGGGGGGGCGCACTGAAGCTTTCTTT. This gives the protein CASSFDRGRPRGGRTEAFF.

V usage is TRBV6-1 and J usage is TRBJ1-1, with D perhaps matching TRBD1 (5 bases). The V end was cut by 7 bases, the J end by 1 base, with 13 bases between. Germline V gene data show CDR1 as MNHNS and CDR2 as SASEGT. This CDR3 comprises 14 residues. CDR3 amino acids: CASNRGDRNTEAFF. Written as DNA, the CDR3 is TGTGCCAGCAACCGGGGGGACCGGAACACTGAAGCTTTCTTT.

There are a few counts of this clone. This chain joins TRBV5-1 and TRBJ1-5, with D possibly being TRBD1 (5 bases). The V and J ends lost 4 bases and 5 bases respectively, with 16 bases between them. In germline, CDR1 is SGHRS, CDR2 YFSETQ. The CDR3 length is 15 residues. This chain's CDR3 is CASSLRSGGDQPQHF. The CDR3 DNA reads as TGCGCCAGCAGCCTCCGTTCCGGGGGGGATCAGCCCCAGCATTTT.

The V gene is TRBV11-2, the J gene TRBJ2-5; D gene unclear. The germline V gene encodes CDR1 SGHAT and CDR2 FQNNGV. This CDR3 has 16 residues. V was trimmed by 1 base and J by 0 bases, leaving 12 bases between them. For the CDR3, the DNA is TGTGCCAGCAGCTTAGGCTCTGTCGGTTACCAAGAGACCCAGTACTTC. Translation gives CASSLGSVGYQETQYF.

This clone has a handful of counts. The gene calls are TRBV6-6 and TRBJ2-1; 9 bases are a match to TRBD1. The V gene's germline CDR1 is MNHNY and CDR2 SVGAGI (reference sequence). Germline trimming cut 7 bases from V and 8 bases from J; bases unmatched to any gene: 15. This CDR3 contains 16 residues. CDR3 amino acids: CASILPRTGAGDEQFF. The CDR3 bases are TGTGCCAGCATCCTACCGAGGACAGGGGCCGGGGATGAGCAGTTCTTC.

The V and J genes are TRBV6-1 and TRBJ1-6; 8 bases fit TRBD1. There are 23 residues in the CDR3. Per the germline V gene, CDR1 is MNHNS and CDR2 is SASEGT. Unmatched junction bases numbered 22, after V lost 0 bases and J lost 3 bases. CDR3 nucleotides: TGTGCCAGCAGTGAAGCGCCGAAGATAGACAGGGGTGCGTCGGCCCTCTATAATTCACCCCTCCACTTT. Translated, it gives CASSEAPKIDRGASALYNSPLHF.